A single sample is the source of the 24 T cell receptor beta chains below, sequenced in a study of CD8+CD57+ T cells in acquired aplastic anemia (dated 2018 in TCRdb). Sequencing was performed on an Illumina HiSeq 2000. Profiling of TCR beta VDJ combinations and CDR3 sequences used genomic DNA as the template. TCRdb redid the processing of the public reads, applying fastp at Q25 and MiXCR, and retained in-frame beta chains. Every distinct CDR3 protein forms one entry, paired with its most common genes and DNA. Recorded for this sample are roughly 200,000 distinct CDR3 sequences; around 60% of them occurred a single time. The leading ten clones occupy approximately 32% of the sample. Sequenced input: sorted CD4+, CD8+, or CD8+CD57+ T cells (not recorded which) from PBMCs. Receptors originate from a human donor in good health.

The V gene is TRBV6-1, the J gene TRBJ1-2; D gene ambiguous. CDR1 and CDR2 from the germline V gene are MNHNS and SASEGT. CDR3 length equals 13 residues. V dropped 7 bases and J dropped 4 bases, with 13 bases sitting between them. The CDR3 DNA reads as TGTGCCAGCACTAAGGACGTCGGCTATGGCTACACCTTC. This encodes CASTKDVGYGYTF.

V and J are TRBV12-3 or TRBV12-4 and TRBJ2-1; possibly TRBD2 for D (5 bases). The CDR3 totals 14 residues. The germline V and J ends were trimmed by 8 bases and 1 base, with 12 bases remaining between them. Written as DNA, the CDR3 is TGTGCCAGCTTACTAGATCCGTCCTACAATGAGCAGTTCTTC. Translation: CASLLDPSYNEQFF.

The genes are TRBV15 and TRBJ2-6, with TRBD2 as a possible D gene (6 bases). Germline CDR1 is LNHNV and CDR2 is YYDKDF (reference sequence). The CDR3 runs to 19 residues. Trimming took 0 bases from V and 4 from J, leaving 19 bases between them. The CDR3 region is CATSRERGTGGPGANVLTF. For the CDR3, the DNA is TGTGCCACCAGCAGAGAGAGAGGTACAGGAGGGCCCGGGGCCAACGTCCTGACTTTC.

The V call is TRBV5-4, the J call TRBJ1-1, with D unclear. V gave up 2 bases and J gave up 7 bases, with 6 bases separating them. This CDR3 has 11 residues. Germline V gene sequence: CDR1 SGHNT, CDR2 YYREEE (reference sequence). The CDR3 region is CASSFGNEAFF. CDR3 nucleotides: TGTGCCAGCAGCTTTGGGAATGAAGCTTTCTTT. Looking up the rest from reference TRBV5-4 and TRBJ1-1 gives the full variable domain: ETGVTQSPTHLIKTRGQQVTLRCSSQSGHNTVSWYQQALGQGPQFIFQYYREEENGRGNFPPRFSGLQFPNYSSELNVNALELDDSALYLCASSFGNEAFFGQGTRLTVV.

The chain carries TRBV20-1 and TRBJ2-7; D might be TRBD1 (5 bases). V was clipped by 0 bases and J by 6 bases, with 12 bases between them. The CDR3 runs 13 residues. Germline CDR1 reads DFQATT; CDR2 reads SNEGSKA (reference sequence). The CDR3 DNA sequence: TGCAGTGCTAGAGATCATCTCAGGGTCGAGCAGTACTTC. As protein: CSARDHLRVEQYF.

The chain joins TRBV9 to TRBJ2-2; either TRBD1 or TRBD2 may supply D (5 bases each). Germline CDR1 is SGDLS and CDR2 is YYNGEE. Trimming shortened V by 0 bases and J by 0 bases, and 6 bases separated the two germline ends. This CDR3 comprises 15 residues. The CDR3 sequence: CASSVGGTNTGELFF. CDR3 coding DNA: TGTGCCAGCAGCGTAGGGGGGACGAACACCGGGGAGCTGTTTTTT.

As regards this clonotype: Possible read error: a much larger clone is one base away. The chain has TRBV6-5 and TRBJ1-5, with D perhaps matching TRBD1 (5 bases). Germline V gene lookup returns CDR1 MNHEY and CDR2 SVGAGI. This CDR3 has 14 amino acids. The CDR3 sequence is CASRKDSSNQPKHF. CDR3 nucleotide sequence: TGTGCCAGCAGGAAAGACAGTAGCAATCAGCCCAAGCATTTT.

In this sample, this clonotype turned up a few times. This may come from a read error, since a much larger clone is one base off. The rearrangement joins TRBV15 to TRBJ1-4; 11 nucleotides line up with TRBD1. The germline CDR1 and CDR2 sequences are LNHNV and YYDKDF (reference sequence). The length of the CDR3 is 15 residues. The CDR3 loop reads CASRQDRGPGEKLFF. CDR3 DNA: TGTGCCTCCAGACAGGACAGGGGGCCTGGTGAAAAACTGTTTTTT.

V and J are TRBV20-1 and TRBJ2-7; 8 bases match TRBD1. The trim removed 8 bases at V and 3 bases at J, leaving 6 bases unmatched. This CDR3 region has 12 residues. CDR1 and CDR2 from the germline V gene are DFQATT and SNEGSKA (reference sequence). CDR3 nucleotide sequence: TGCAGTACTGGACAGGGAAACTACGAGCAGTACTTC. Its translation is CSTGQGNYEQYF.

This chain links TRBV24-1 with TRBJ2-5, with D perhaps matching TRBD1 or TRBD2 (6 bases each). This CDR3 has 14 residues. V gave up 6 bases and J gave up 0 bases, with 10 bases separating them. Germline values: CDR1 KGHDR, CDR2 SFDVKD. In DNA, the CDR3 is TGTGCCACCAGTAGGGGGGCGTACCAAGAGACCCAGTACTTC. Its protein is CATSRGAYQETQYF.

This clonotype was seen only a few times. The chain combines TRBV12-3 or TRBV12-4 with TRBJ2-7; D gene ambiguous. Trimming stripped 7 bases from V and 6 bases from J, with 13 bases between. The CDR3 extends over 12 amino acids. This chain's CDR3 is CASKKETGEQYF. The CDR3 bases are TGTGCCAGCAAAAAGGAGACGGGCGAGCAGTACTTC.

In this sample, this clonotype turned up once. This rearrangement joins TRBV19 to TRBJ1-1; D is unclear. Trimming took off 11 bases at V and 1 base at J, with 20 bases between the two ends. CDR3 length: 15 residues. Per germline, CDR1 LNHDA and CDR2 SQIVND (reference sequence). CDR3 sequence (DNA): TGTGCCTGTAAAGTACCGTGGACGGGGAACACTGAAGCTTTCTTT. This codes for CACKVPWTGNTEAFF.

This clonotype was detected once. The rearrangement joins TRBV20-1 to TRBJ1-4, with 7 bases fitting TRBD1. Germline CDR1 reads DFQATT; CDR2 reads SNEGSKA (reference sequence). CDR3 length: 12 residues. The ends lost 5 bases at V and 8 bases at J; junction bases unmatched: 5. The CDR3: CSARTGDEKLFF. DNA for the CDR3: TGCAGTGCTCGAACAGGGGACGAAAAACTGTTTTTT.

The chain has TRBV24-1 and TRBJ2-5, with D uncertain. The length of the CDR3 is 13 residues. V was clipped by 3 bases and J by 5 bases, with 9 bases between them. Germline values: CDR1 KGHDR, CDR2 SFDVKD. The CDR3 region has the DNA TGTGCCACCAGTGATGGTCCGGATGAGACCCAGTACTTC. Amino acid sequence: CATSDGPDETQYF.

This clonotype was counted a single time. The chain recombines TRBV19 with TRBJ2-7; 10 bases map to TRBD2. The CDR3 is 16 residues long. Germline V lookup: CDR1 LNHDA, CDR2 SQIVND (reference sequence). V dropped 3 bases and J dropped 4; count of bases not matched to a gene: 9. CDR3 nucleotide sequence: TGTGCCAGTAGTATTCTAGCGGGGGACCCGATTTACGAGCAGTACTTC. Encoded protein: CASSILAGDPIYEQYF. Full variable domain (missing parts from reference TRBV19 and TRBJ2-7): DGGITQSPKYLFRKEGQNVTLSCEQNLNHDAMYWYRQDPGQGLRLIYYSQIVNDFQKGDIAEGYSVSREKKESFPLTVTSAQKNPTAFYLCASSILAGDPIYEQYFGPGTRLTVT.

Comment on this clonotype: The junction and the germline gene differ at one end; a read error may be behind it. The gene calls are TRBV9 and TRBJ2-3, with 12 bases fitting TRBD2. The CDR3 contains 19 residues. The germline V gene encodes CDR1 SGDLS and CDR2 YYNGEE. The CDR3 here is CSSTSTGTGLAGPTDTQYF. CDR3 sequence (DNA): TGTTCCAGCACTTCGACAGGGACGGGACTAGCGGGTCCGACAGATACGCAGTATTTT.

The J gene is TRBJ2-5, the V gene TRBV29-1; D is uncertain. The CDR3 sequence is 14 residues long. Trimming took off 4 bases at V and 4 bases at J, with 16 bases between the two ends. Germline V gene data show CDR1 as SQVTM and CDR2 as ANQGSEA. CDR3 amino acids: CSVALGWGRETQYF. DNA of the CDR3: TGCAGCGTTGCGCTGGGATGGGGTAGAGAGACCCAGTACTTC.

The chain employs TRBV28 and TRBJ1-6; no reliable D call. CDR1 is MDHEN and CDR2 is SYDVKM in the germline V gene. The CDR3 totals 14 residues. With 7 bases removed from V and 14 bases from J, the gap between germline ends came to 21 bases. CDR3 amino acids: CASTPLGAGPSLHF. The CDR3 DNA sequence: TGTGCCAGCACCCCCCTCGGCGCCGGGCCATCCCTCCACTTT.

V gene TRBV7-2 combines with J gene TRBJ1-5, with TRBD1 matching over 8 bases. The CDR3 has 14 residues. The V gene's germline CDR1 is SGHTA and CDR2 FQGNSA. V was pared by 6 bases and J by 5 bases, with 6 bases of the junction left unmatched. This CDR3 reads CASSGQGGDQPQHF. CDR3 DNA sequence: TGTGCCAGCAGTGGACAGGGTGGGGATCAGCCCCAGCATTTT.

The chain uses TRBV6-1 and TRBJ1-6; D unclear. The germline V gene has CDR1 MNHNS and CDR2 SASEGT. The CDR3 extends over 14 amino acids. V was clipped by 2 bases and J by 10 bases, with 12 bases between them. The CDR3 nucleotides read TGTGCCAGCAGTGAAATTAGTACTGGGTCACCCCTCCACTTT. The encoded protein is CASSEISTGSPLHF.

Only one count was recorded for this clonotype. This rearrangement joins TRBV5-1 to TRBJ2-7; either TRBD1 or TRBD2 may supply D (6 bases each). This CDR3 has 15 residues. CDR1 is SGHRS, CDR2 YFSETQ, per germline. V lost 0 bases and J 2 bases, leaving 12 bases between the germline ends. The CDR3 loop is CASSLDGGRTYEQYF. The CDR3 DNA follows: TGCGCCAGCAGCTTGGATGGGGGGCGGACCTACGAGCAGTACTTC.

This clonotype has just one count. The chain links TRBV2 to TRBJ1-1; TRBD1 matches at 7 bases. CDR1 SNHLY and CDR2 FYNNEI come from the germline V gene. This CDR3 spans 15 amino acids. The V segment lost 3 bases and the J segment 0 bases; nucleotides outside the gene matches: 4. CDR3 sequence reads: CASSDGDRMNTEAFF. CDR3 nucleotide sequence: TGTGCCAGCAGTGACGGGGACAGAATGAACACTGAAGCTTTCTTT.

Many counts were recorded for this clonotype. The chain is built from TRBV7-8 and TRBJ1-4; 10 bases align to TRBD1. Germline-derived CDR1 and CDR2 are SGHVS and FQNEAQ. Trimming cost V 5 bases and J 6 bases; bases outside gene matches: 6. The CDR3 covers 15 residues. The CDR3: CASSHQTGGDEKLFF. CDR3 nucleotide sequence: TGTGCCAGCAGCCACCAGACAGGGGGCGATGAAAAACTGTTTTTT.

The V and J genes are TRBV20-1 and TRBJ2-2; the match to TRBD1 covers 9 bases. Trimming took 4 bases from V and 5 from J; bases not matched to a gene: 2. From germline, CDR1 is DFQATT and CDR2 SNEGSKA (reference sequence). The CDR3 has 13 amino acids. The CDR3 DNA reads TGCAGTGCTATGACAGGGGGTACCGGGGAGCTGTTTTTT. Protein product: CSAMTGGTGELFF.